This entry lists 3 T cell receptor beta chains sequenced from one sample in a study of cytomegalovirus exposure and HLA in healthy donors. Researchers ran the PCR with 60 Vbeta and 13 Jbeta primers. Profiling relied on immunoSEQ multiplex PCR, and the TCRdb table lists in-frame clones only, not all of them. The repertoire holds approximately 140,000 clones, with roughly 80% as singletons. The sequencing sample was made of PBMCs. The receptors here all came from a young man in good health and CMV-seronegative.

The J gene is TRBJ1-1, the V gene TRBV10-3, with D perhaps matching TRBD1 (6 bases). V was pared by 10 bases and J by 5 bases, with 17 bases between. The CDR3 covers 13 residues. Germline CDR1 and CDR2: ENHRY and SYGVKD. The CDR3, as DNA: TGTGCCACCGACGACAGGAGAGAAACTGAAGCTTTCTTT. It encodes CATDDRRETEAFF.

CDR3 in amino acids: CASSRLAGSYEQYF. DNA for the CDR3: TGTGCCAGCAGCCGACTAGCGGGGTCCTACGAGCAGTACTTC. The rearrangement uses TRBV27 and TRBJ2-5; 11 bases align to TRBD2. The closer fit of TRBJ2-7 to the DNA end suggests the J call may be wrong. The CDR3 is 14 residues long. From germline, CDR1 is MNHEY and CDR2 SMNVEV (reference sequence).

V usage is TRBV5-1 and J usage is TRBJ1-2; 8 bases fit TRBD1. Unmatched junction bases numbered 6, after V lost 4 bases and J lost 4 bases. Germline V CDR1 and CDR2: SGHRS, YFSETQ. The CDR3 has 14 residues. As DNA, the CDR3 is TGCGCCAGCAGCACCGACCAGGGGGCCTATGGCTACACCTTC. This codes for CASSTDQGAYGYTF.